The present T cell receptor (beta chain) was sequenced within a study of blood T cell repertoires in COVID-19. Across the study: Samples representing acute and convalescent COVID-19 were sourced from the United States, Italy and Spain.

Here immunoSEQ multiplex PCR was the method, and the copy in TCRdb shows in-frame clones only, minus some. The profile covers some 340,000 clones, with around 85% appearing a single time and roughly 3.6% taken by the ten largest. The TCR originated in a woman in her late teens or twenties with acute or convalescent COVID-19. Sequenced material: peripheral blood.

In DNA form, the CDR3 reads TGTGCCAGCAGCCAAGGACTAGCGGGTACCTACGAGCAGTACTTC. Amino acid sequence: CASSQGLAGTYEQYF. The gene calls are TRBV3-1 (or the pseudogene TRBV3-2) and TRBJ2-7; 10 bases line up with TRBD2. Trimming cost V 1 base and J 2 bases; bases outside gene matches: 2. The CDR3 extends over 15 amino acids. The germline V gene has CDR1 LGHDT and CDR2 YNNKEL (reference sequence).